The 10 T cell receptor beta chains in this list originate from one sample, sequenced in a study of blood T cell repertoires in COVID-19. Here immunoSEQ multiplex PCR was the method, and the copy in TCRdb shows in-frame clones only, minus some. The data show about 480,000 clones, with over 75% seen just once and 1.5% to 2% held by the top ten. Sequencing was performed on PBMCs or T cells enriched from blood (not recorded which). Source of these receptors: a woman aged 40 to 55 who had recovered from COVID-19.

The rearrangement joins TRBV9 to TRBJ1-6, with 7 bases that match TRBD1. Germline V gene lookup returns CDR1 SGDLS and CDR2 YYNGEE. Trimming cost V 0 bases and J 0 bases; bases outside gene matches: 9. There are 19 residues in the CDR3. CDR3 amino acids: CASSVEATGESSYNSPLHF. The CDR3 DNA reads as TGTGCCAGCAGCGTAGAGGCAACAGGGGAGAGCTCCTATAATTCACCCCTCCACTTT.

The CDR3 DNA reads as TGTGCCAGTAGTATAGGGTACGGGAGACGGGAGACTGAAGCTTTCTTT. Translation gives CASSIGYGRRETEAFF. V is TRBV19 and J is TRBJ1-1; the D is unclear. From germline, CDR1 is LNHDA and CDR2 SQIVND (reference sequence). Trimming stripped 1 base from V and 5 bases from J, with 17 bases between. The CDR3 spans 16 residues.

The chain employs TRBV5-1 and TRBJ2-5; D is possibly TRBD2 (6 bases). The CDR3 totals 14 residues. The ends were cut back, 1 base at V and 5 bases at J, with 12 bases in the middle. Germline V gene data show CDR1 as SGHRS and CDR2 as YFSETQ. CDR3 sequence (DNA): TGCGCCAGCAGCTTGAGAACTAGCTTCGAGACCCAGTACTTC. This translates into CASSLRTSFETQYF.

The chain employs TRBV11-2 and TRBJ2-1, with D perhaps matching TRBD2 (6 bases). Germline V lookup: CDR1 SGHAT, CDR2 FQNNGV. V lost 5 bases to trimming and J lost 10 bases, with 18 bases between them. The CDR3 consists of 14 residues. In DNA, the CDR3 is TGTGCCAGCAGCGCCCAAACGGGCGGGATCGAGCAGTTCTTC. Translating gives CASSAQTGGIEQFF.

The gene calls are TRBV7-2 and TRBJ2-5; 8 bases align to TRBD2. Per the germline V gene, CDR1 is SGHTA and CDR2 is FQGNSA. The CDR3 contains 14 residues. The J segment lost 7 bases and the V segment lost 2 bases, leaving 6 bases of the junction unmatched. CDR3 region: CASSLRRGEGTQYF. CDR3 bases: TGTGCCAGCAGCTTAAGGCGGGGGGAGGGGACCCAGTACTTC.

The CDR3 DNA is TGTGCCAGCTCACCAGGGGGCACCTACAATGAGCAGTTCTTC. It yields the protein CASSPGGTYNEQFF. This sequence joins TRBV18 and TRBJ2-1, with D possibly matching TRBD1 (6 bases). The germline CDR1 and CDR2 sequences are KGHSH and LQKENI. The length of the CDR3 is 14 residues. V shed 2 bases and J shed 2 bases, with 7 bases lying between them.

This clone came up a few times. The chain employs TRBV11-3 and TRBJ2-2; TRBD2 matches at 10 bases. CDR1 is SGHNT and CDR2 is YENEEA in the germline V gene. The CDR3 length is 15 residues. Trimming at V came to 5 bases and at J to 7 bases, leaving 7 bases not matched to a gene. CDR3 in amino acids: CASSRRGTSVGELFF. CDR3 in DNA: TGTGCCAGCAGCCGTAGGGGGACTAGCGTCGGGGAGCTGTTTTTT.

CDR3 coding DNA: TGTGCCATCAGTGAAGGGGGAGGGACATTAAACACCGGGGAGCTGTTTTTT. Protein product: CAISEGGGTLNTGELFF. The chain links TRBV10-3 to TRBJ2-2, with D possibly TRBD2 on 7 matching bases. V was clipped by 3 bases and J by 2 bases, with 16 bases between them. The CDR3 totals 17 residues. Germline V gives CDR1 ENHRY, CDR2 SYGVKD.

V and J are TRBV12-3 or TRBV12-4 and TRBJ1-1, with D unresolved. This CDR3 is 11 amino acids long. V was clipped by 6 bases and J by 3 bases, with 5 bases between them. The CDR3, as DNA: TGTGCCAGCAGACAATACACTGAAGCTTTCTTT. Its protein is CASRQYTEAFF.

The rearrangement links TRBV6-5 to TRBJ1-1, with 7 nucleotides matching TRBD1. V was clipped by 5 bases and J by 4 bases; unmatched bases: 10. The germline gives CDR1 MNHEY, CDR2 SVGAGI. The CDR3 sequence is 15 residues long. CDR3 sequence reads: CASSTRQGLFTEAFF. CDR3 nucleotide sequence: TGTGCCAGCAGTACGCGACAGGGACTTTTCACTGAAGCTTTCTTT.